Below, 2 T cell receptor beta chains from the same sample are listed, as sequenced in a study of blood T cell repertoires in COVID-19. Sequencing was performed with immunoSEQ multiplex PCR; in TCRdb, only in-frame clones are kept and a portion is missing. Of 35,000 to 50,000 clones in the sample, 65% to 85% are singletons; the top ten hold approximately 11%. Sample: peripheral blood. Receptors were obtained from a man in his sixties in a cohort sampled during active COVID-19.

V gene TRBV7-9 combines with J gene TRBJ2-1, with a tentative D call TRBD2 (5 bases). CDR1 and CDR2 from the germline V gene are SEHNR and FQNEAQ (reference sequence). The CDR3 is 13 amino acids. Trimming cost V 10 bases and J 3 bases, with 13 bases left between them. This chain's CDR3 is CATARGNYNEQFF. The CDR3 nucleotides read TGTGCCACGGCCCGGGGAAACTACAATGAGCAGTTCTTC.

The V call is TRBV24-1, the J call TRBJ2-1; 7 bases line up with TRBD1. The V segment lost 4 bases and the J segment 4 bases; nucleotides outside the gene matches: 6. The CDR3 extends over 15 amino acids. Germline CDR1 is KGHDR and CDR2 is SFDVKD. The CDR3 nucleotides read TGTGCCACCAGTGAGGGAGACAGGGATTACAATGAGCAGTTCTTC. This gives the protein CATSEGDRDYNEQFF.